This TCR beta chain was captured in a study of T cell responses to AZD1222 COVID-19 vaccine. Study conclusions and caveats: All repertoire sampling was performed exclusively after the peak T cell response. Only five to seven individuals given AZD1222 were seropositive at baseline. The donor cohort was predominantly white British with a female majority, and clonal diversity may have been underestimated.

The analysis combined second doses at about 4 or about 12 weeks. Profiling relied on immunoSEQ multiplex PCR, and the TCRdb table lists in-frame clones only, not all of them. The sample lists fewer than 150,000 clones, around 89% occurring once. This clone has at least ten counts. No antigen is known for it. The CDR3 has 13 amino acids. CDR1 is MGHRA and CDR2 is YSYEKL in the germline V gene. V was trimmed by 9 bases and J by 13 bases, leaving 21 bases between them. The V and J genes are TRBV4-1 and TRBJ1-4; possible D gene TRBD1, 5 bases. This TCR derives from an adult who received the AZD1222 COVID-19 vaccine. Sequences were derived from peripheral blood, sampled 28 days after the second AZD1222 dose. The CDR3 DNA follows: TGCGCCAGTCGTGGGGAAGGGACCCGGGGACTGTTTTTT. It encodes CASRGEGTRGLFF.